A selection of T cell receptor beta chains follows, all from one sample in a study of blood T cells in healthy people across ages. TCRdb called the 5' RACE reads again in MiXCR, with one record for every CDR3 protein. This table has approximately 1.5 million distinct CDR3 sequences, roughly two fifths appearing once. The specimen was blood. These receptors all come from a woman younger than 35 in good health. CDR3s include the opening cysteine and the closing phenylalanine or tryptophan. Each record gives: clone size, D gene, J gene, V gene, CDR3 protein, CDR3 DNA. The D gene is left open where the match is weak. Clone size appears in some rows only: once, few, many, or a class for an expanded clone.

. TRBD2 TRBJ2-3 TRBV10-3 CAHGGSSTDTQYF TGTGCCCACGGGGGGTCTAGCACAGATACGCAGTATTTT
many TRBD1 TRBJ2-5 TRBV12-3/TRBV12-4 CASRTGGAETQYF TGTGCCAGCAGGACAGGGGGCGCGGAGACCCAGTACTTC
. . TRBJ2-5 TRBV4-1 CASSQREGGDDGETQYF TGCGCCAGCAGCCAGAGAGAAGGGGGGGATGATGGAGAGACACAGTACTTC
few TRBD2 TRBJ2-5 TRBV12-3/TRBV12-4 CASSSLAEETQYF TGTGCCAGCAGTAGCCTAGCGGAAGAGACCCAGTACTTC
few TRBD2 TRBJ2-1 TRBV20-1 CSAQGAGEAYNEQFF TGCAGTGCCCAGGGAGCGGGGGAAGCCTACAATGAGCAGTTCTTC
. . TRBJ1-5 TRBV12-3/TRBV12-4 CASSLVGFQPQHF TGTGCCAGCAGCCTCGTGGGTTTTCAGCCCCAGCATTTT
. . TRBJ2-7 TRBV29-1 CSIIVSQDSYEQYF TGCAGCATTATTGTATCACAGGATTCCTACGAGCAGTACTTC
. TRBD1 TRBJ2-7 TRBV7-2 CASSQDRAQQYF TGTGCCAGCAGCCAGGACAGGGCTCAGCAGTACTTC
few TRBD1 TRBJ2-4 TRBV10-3 CAISRTGFKGDIQYF TGTGCCATCAGCAGGACAGGGTTTAAGGGAGACATTCAGTACTTC
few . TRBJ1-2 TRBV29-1 CSARGLLDGYTF TGCAGCGCCCGCGGGCTTTTGGATGGCTACACCTTC
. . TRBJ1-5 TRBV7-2 CASSLENAYSNQPQHF TGTGCCAGCAGCTTAGAGAACGCCTATAGCAATCAGCCCCAGCATTTT
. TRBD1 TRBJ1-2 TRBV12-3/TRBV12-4 CASSRILRQGNYGYTF TGTGCCAGCAGTCGAATACTCCGACAGGGCAACTATGGCTACACCTTC
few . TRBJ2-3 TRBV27 CASSSGHNTDTQYF TGTGCCAGCAGCTCGGGACACAACACAGATACGCAGTATTTT
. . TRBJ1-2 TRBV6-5 CASSPVGGLVHGYTF TGTGCCAGCTCACCCGTCGGGGGATTGGTGCATGGCTACACCTTC
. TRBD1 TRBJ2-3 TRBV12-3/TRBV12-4 CASSLRTGDTDTQYF TGTGCCAGCAGTTTAAGGACAGGGGACACCGATACGCAGTATTTT
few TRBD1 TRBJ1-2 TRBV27 CASSLQGAAYGYTF TGTGCCAGCAGTTTACAGGGGGCAGCCTATGGCTACACCTTC
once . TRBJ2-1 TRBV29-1 CSVGEVREQFF TGCAGCGTGGGCGAAGTGAGAGAGCAGTTCTTC
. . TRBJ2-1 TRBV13 CASSLWKRRIYNEQFF TGTGCCAGCAGCTTATGGAAGCGGAGAATATACAATGAGCAGTTCTTC
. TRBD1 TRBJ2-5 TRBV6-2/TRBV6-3 CACSPTGTGYNNEQYF TGTGCCTGCAGTCCGACCGGGACAGGCTACAACAATGAGCAGTACTTC
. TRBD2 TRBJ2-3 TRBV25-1 CASSAPASGTQYF TGTGCCAGCAGTGCCCCGGCTAGCGGTACGCAGTATTTT
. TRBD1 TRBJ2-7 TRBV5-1 CASSLGQGDPYEQYF TGCGCCAGCAGCTTGGGACAGGGAGACCCCTACGAGCAGTACTTC
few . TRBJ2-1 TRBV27 CAVRPGGYNEQFF TGTGCCGTCCGCCCCGGGGGATACAATGAGCAGTTCTTC
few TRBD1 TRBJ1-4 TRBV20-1 CSAREGTGHEKLFF TGCAGTGCTAGAGAAGGGACAGGGCATGAAAAACTGTTTTTT